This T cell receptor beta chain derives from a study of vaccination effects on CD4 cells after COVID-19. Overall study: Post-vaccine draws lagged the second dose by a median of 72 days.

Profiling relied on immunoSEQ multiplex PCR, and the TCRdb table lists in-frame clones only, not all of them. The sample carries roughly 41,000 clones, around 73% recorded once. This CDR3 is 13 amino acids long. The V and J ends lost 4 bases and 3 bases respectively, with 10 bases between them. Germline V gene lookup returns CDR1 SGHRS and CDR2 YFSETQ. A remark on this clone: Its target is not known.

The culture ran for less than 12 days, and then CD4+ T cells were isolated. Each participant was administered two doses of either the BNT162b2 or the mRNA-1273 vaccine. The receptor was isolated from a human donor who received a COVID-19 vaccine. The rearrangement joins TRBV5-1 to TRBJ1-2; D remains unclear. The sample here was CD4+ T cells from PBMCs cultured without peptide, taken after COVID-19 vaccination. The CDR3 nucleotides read TGCGCCAGCAGCATTGAACTGGACTATGGCTACACCTTC. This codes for CASSIELDYGYTF.